The 16 T cell receptor beta chains in this list originate from one sample, sequenced in a study of T cells in Graves' hyperthyroidism and ophthalmopathy. RNA transcripts served as the template for amplifying TCR beta CDR3 regions. HTBI primers drove first-round RT-PCR of the TCR CDR3. TCRdb analysed the multiplex PCR reads with MiXCR anew, one entry per CDR3 protein. The table includes about 640,000 distinct CDR3 sequences, 20% detected once. The specimen was blood. Receptors were obtained from a young man with Graves' ophthalmopathy.

This clonotype occurred a few times. This chain connects TRBV9 to TRBJ2-4; D possibly matches TRBD1 or TRBD2 (5 bases each). The CDR3 is 15 amino acids. Germline CDR1 and CDR2: SGDLS and YYNGEE. The V end lost 3 bases, the J end lost 3 bases, and 13 bases lay between the germline ends. The CDR3 region has the DNA TGTGCCAGCAGCGAGAGGGGCTACGGCAAAAACATTCAGTACTTC. Its translation is CASSERGYGKNIQYF.

This clonotype was detected a few times. This chain's CDR3 is CASIPPRGNTIYF. Written as DNA, the CDR3 is TGTGCCAGTATCCCTCCTAGGGGAAACACCATATATTTT. The chain links TRBV19 to TRBJ1-3, with D unclear. V gave up 7 bases and J gave up 4 bases, with 11 bases separating them. CDR1 is LNHDA, CDR2 SQIVND, per germline (reference sequence). The CDR3 totals 13 residues.

This clonotype was observed a few times. V gene TRBV10-1 combines with J gene TRBJ2-5; 7 bases match TRBD1. V was clipped by 6 bases and J by 5 bases; unmatched bases: 9. CDR1 and CDR2 from the germline V gene are WNHNN and SYGVQD (reference sequence). This CDR3 spans 14 amino acids. CDR3 coding DNA: TGCGCCAGCAGCAAAGGGGGCGCCGGTGAGACCCAGTACTTC. This gives the protein CASSKGGAGETQYF.

The V call is TRBV9, the J call TRBJ2-1; 9 nucleotides align to TRBD2. The CDR3 is made up of 16 amino acids. The germline V gene has CDR1 SGDLS and CDR2 YYNGEE. With V trimmed by 0 bases and J by 4 bases, 5 bases remained unmatched. CDR3 DNA sequence: TGTGCCAGCAGCGTAGGGGCGGGAGGGGCATACAATGAGCAGTTCTTC. Protein sequence: CASSVGAGGAYNEQFF. Drawing the rest from reference TRBV9 and TRBJ2-1, the complete variable domain is DSGVTQTPKHLITATGQRVTLRCSPRSGDLSVYWYQQSLDQGLQFLIQYYNGEERAKGNILERFSAQQFPDLHSELNLSSLELGDSALYFCASSVGAGGAYNEQFFGPGTRLTVL.

The rearrangement uses TRBV6-8 and TRBJ2-7; 9 nucleotides align to TRBD2. CDR3 length equals 14 residues. The germline V gene has CDR1 MNHGY and CDR2 SAAAGT. The ends lost 6 bases at V and 7 bases at J; junction bases unmatched: 10. CDR3 bases: TGTGCCAGCAGCGCGGGAGGGCCCTTTATGGAGCAGTACTTC. This encodes CASSAGGPFMEQYF.

This clonotype was counted ten times or more. The chain links TRBV2 to TRBJ2-3; D is undetermined. This CDR3 has 16 amino acids. The germline V gene encodes CDR1 SNHLY and CDR2 FYNNEI. Trimming took 3 bases from V and 2 from J, leaving 15 bases between them. The CDR3 nucleotides read TGTGCCAGCAGTGATTCGCCAGAGGAGTCCACAGATACGCAGTATTTT. Translating gives CASSDSPEESTDTQYF.

This clonotype was observed a few times. The rearrangement joins TRBV20-1 to TRBJ2-5; D remains ambiguous. Germline V gives CDR1 DFQATT, CDR2 SNEGSKA (reference sequence). Trimming pared 6 bases from V and 0 bases from J, leaving 23 bases between. The CDR3 sequence is 17 residues long. Here the CDR3 DNA reads TGCAGTGCGGAACCCCCCGACCTTAGATCGTACCAAGAGACCCAGTACTTC. It is translated as CSAEPPDLRSYQETQYF.

Worth noting for this clonotype: A much larger clone lies a single base off, so this may be a read error. This chain uses TRBV27 with TRBJ1-6; D uncertain. This CDR3 is built from 13 residues. The germline gives CDR1 MNHEY, CDR2 SMNVEV (reference sequence). The CDR3 is CARSLSLGSPLHF. CDR3 nucleotide sequence: TGTGCCAGGAGTTTAAGCCTAGGCTCTCCCCTCCACTTT.

This clonotype was seen ten or more times. The chain couples TRBV3-1 to TRBJ1-5; D unresolved. Germline V gives CDR1 LGHDT, CDR2 YNNKEL (reference sequence). V lost 0 bases to trimming and J lost 7 bases, with 10 bases between them. There are 14 residues in the CDR3. The CDR3 DNA reads TGTGCCAGCAGCCAAGATAAAAGGTTACAGCCCCAGCATTTT. This encodes CASSQDKRLQPQHF.

This clonotype was picked up a small number of times. This chain joins TRBV5-1 and TRBJ2-2; 8 bases agree with TRBD2. In germline, CDR1 is SGHRS, CDR2 YFSETQ. The V and J ends lost 3 bases and 4 bases, in that order; junction bases with no gene match: 8. The CDR3 runs to 16 residues. CDR3 region: CASSWASGRGTGELFF. The CDR3 DNA reads as TGCGCCAGCAGCTGGGCAAGCGGGAGAGGCACCGGGGAGCTGTTTTTT. The variable domain in full, completed from reference TRBV5-1 and TRBJ2-2, reads KAGVTQTPRYLIKTRGQQVTLSCSPISGHRSVSWYQQTPGQGLQFLFEYFSETQRNKGNFPGRFSGRQFSNSRSEMNVSTLELGDSALYLCASSWASGRGTGELFFGEGSRLTVL.

The rearrangement joins TRBV4-1 to TRBJ2-7; D may be TRBD2 (6 bases). Germline loops: CDR1 MGHRA, CDR2 YSYEKL. The CDR3 runs to 16 residues. V lost 0 bases and J 3 bases, leaving 15 bases between the germline ends. In DNA form, the CDR3 reads TGCGCCAGCAGCCAAGATTCGGAACTAGCCTTCTACGAGCAGTACTTC. As protein: CASSQDSELAFYEQYF.

The chain is built from TRBV28 and TRBJ2-4; D is possibly TRBD1 (8 bases). The CDR3 is 15 amino acids. Trimming removed 6 bases at V and 0 bases at J, with 12 bases between. The germline V gene has CDR1 MDHEN and CDR2 SYDVKM. CDR3 DNA sequence: TGTGCCAGCAGACAGGGGGGGTTAGCCAAAAACATTCAGTACTTC. It is translated as CASRQGGLAKNIQYF. The full variable domain, in which reference TRBV28 and TRBJ2-4 provide the parts outside the CDR3, is DVKVTQSSRYLVKRTGEKVFLECVQDMDHENMFWYRQDPGLGLRLIYFSYDVKMKEKGDIPEGYSVSREKKERFSLILESASTNQTSMYLCASRQGGLAKNIQYFGAGTRLSVL.

This clonotype showed up many times. This chain links TRBV28 with TRBJ2-7, with TRBD1 identical over 7 bases. This CDR3 is built from 14 residues. Germline loops: CDR1 MDHEN, CDR2 SYDVKM. V shed 6 bases, J shed 5 bases, and the junction held 10 bases outside the gene matches. In DNA form, the CDR3 reads TGTGCCAGCAGAACCAACCGGGACAGCCACGAGCAGTACTTC. Its translation is CASRTNRDSHEQYF.

With respect to this clonotype: A single base separates this from a much larger clone, so it may be a read error. CDR3 coding DNA: TGTGCCAGCAGTCCCCACAGAGTTTTCGATGAGCAGTTCTTC. Amino acids: CASSPHRVFDEQFF. The rearrangement links TRBV28 to TRBJ2-1; D is ambiguous. V lost 5 bases and J lost 8, with 16 bases in between. CDR3 length: 14 residues. Germline CDR1 reads MDHEN; CDR2 reads SYDVKM.

This clonotype was observed a handful of times. This sequence joins TRBV24-1 and TRBJ2-2; D may be TRBD2 (5 bases). CDR1 is KGHDR, CDR2 SFDVKD, per germline. The CDR3 has 14 residues. V was pared by 2 bases and J by 6 bases, with 9 bases between. CDR3 nucleotides: TGTGCCACCAGTGATTATACGGGGTCCGGGGAGCTGTTTTTT. Its translation: CATSDYTGSGELFF.

This clonotype has ten or more counts. This sequence joins TRBV20-1 and TRBJ2-3; 8 bases are shared with TRBD2. This CDR3 is built from 14 residues. The ends lost 5 bases at V and 1 base at J; junction bases unmatched: 5. Germline CDR1 and CDR2: DFQATT and SNEGSKA (reference sequence). The CDR3 loop reads CSAPRGGGTDTQYF. The CDR3 coding sequence is TGCAGTGCTCCCCGGGGGGGAGGCACAGATACGCAGTATTTT.